The 14 T cell receptor beta chains in this list originate from one sample, sequenced in a study of blood T cell repertoires in COVID-19. The data were produced by immunoSEQ multiplex PCR, yet TCRdb's version contains in-frame clones alone and is incomplete. The sample has 130,000 or so clones, 84% seen once. Material for sequencing was peripheral blood. The origin of the receptors is a man in his sixties with acute or convalescent COVID-19.

Turning to this clone: Other DNA sequences within the sample encode an identical CDR3. V is TRBV5-1 and J is TRBJ2-1; D is perhaps TRBD1 (6 bases). CDR1 and CDR2 from the germline V gene are SGHRS and YFSETQ. The ends were cut back, 4 bases at V and 4 bases at J, with 12 bases in the middle. The CDR3 totals 14 residues. CDR3: CASSLGQTYNEQFF. The DNA for the CDR3 is TGCGCCAGCAGCCTCGGACAGACGTACAATGAGCAGTTCTTC.

This rearrangement joins TRBV7-2 to TRBJ1-1, with TRBD1 identical over 8 bases. V shed 3 bases, J shed 6 bases, and the junction held 3 bases outside the gene matches. This CDR3 comprises 13 residues. Germline V gene lookup returns CDR1 SGHTA and CDR2 FQGNSA. CDR3 bases: TGTGCCAGCAGCTTGGGACAGGCGTCTGAAGCTTTCTTT. This gives the protein CASSLGQASEAFF.

The V gene is TRBV2, the J gene TRBJ2-7; D perhaps matches TRBD2 (6 bases). The CDR3 runs to 16 residues. Deletions cut 7 bases from V and 0 bases from J, with 19 bases between. The germline CDR1 and CDR2 sequences are SNHLY and FYNNEI. The CDR3 reads CASIERGLIASYEQYF. CDR3 in DNA: TGTGCCAGCATCGAAAGGGGACTCATAGCCTCCTACGAGCAGTACTTC.

The V and J genes are TRBV11-3 and TRBJ2-2; TRBD2 agrees at 7 bases. The V and J ends lost 4 bases and 2 bases, in that order; junction bases with no gene match: 13. Germline assignment: CDR1 SGHNT and CDR2 YENEEA. The CDR3 extends over 18 amino acids. CDR3 in amino acids: CASSSYSPPGGNTGELFF. The CDR3 coding sequence is TGTGCCAGCAGCTCCTATTCGCCCCCGGGAGGAAACACCGGGGAGCTGTTTTTT.

V gene TRBV5-5 combines with J gene TRBJ2-2; TRBD2 matches 9 bases. There are 17 residues in the CDR3. Germline V CDR1 and CDR2: SGHKS, YYEKEE (reference sequence). Trimming at V came to 0 bases and at J to 5 bases, leaving 8 bases not matched to a gene. For the CDR3, the DNA is TGTGCCAGCAGCTTGGAGGCTAGCGGGAAACCAACCGGGGAGCTGTTTTTT. Its translation is CASSLEASGKPTGELFF.

This clone was detected once. V is TRBV5-1 and J is TRBJ1-3; no clear D gene. Trimming left V 4 bases short and J 0 bases short, with 11 bases between. The CDR3 contains 15 residues. Germline-derived CDR1 and CDR2 are SGHRS and YFSETQ. The CDR3 here is CASSETQYSGNTIYF. The CDR3 coding sequence is TGCGCCAGCAGCGAGACTCAGTACTCTGGAAACACCATATATTTT.

This sequence joins TRBV4-2 and TRBJ2-3; a possible D gene is TRBD2 (6 bases). The CDR3 runs to 18 residues. Per germline, CDR1 LGHNA and CDR2 YNFKEQ. Trimming pared 0 bases from V and 2 bases from J, leaving 18 bases between. The CDR3 DNA reads TGTGCCAGCAGCCAAGAAGCCGGGGTTAGCGGATTCACAGATACGCAGTATTTT. It is translated as CASSQEAGVSGFTDTQYF.

The chain carries TRBV3-1 (or the pseudogene TRBV3-2) and TRBJ2-1; D not certain. Germline values: CDR1 LGHDT, CDR2 YNNKEL (reference sequence). V lost 3 bases and J lost 3, with 6 bases in between. This CDR3 comprises 13 residues. In DNA, the CDR3 is TGTGCCAGCAGCCATCCCCTCTACAATGAGCAGTTCTTC. Its translation: CASSHPLYNEQFF.

The rearrangement uses TRBV7-6 and TRBJ2-7; the match to TRBD2 covers 7 bases. V was pared by 0 bases and J by 5 bases, with 7 bases of the junction left unmatched. Looked up from germline, CDR1 is SGHVS and CDR2 is FNYEAQ. The CDR3 extends over 15 amino acids. The CDR3 is CASSLAPSGTDEQYF. The CDR3 DNA follows: TGTGCCAGCAGCTTAGCACCCAGCGGGACTGACGAGCAGTACTTC.

This chain links TRBV11-3 with TRBJ2-1; D not certain. CDR3 length: 16 amino acids. V dropped 0 bases and J dropped 2 bases, with 11 bases sitting between them. CDR1 and CDR2 (germline): SGHNT, YENEEA. The CDR3 is CASSLDRLNPYNEQFF. The CDR3 bases are TGTGCCAGCAGCTTAGATAGACTTAACCCCTACAATGAGCAGTTCTTC.

This clone appeared a single time. The CDR3 here is CASSLSSASSYNEQFF. The CDR3, as DNA: TGTGCCAGCAGCCTGTCGAGCGCCAGCTCCTACAATGAGCAGTTCTTC. This chain uses TRBV7-8 with TRBJ2-1; D is unclear. The CDR3 has 16 amino acids. V was cut by 5 bases and J by 0 bases, with 14 bases left in between. Germline-derived CDR1 and CDR2 are SGHVS and FQNEAQ.

The chain couples TRBV11-2 to TRBJ2-7; D remains ambiguous. The CDR3 is 14 residues long. Germline loops: CDR1 SGHAT, CDR2 FQNNGV. The V and J ends lost 1 base and 0 bases respectively, with 7 bases between them. The CDR3 DNA reads TGTGCCAGCAGCTTAGGGTCTATCTCCTACGAGCAGTACTTC. Its protein product is CASSLGSISYEQYF.

This rearrangement joins TRBV14 to TRBJ1-2; a weak D match, TRBD1 (5 bases). There are 15 residues in the CDR3. V shed 3 bases and J shed 4 bases, with 15 bases lying between them. The germline gives CDR1 SGHDN, CDR2 FVKESK. CDR3 coding DNA: TGTGCCAGCAGCCATCGGGGGAAAGGGAGCTATGGCTACACCTTC. Protein product: CASSHRGKGSYGYTF.

The chain uses TRBV7-9 and TRBJ1-2; D not certain. The ends were cut back, 5 bases at V and 4 bases at J, with 20 bases in the middle. CDR1 SEHNR and CDR2 FQNEAQ come from the germline V gene (reference sequence). The CDR3 length is 16 residues. CDR3 DNA sequence: TGTGCCAGCAGCCTTAATACTATAGGAGTACTCTATGGCTACACCTTC. It yields the protein CASSLNTIGVLYGYTF. Supplemented by reference TRBV7-9 and TRBJ1-2, the full variable domain reads DTGVSQNPRHKITKRGQNVTFRCDPISEHNRLYWYRQTLGQGPEFLTYFQNEAQLEKSRLLSDRFSAERPKGSFSTLEIQRTEQGDSAMYLCASSLNTIGVLYGYTFGSGTRLTVV.